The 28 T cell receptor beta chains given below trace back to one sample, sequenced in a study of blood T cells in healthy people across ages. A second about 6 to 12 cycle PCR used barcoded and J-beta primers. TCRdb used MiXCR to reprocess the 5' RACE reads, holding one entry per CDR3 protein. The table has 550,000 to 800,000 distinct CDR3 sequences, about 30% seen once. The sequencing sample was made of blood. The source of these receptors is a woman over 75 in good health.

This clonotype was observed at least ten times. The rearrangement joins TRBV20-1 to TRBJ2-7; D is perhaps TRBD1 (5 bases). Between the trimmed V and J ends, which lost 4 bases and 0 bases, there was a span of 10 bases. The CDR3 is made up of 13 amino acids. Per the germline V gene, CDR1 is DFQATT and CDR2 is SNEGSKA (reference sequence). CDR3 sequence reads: CSATPDSSYEQYF. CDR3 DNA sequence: TGCAGTGCTACCCCCGACAGCTCCTACGAGCAGTACTTC.

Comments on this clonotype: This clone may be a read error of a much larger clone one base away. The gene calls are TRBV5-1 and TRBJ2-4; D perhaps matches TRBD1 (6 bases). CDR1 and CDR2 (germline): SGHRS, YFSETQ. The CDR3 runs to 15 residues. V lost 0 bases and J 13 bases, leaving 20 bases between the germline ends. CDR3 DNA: TGCGCCAGCAGCTTGGATGCAGGGGAATTCTACGGGCAGTACTTC. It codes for CASSLDAGEFYGQYF. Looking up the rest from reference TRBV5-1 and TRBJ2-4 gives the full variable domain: KAGVTQTPRYLIKTRGQQVTLSCSPISGHRSVSWYQQTPGQGLQFLFEYFSETQRNKGNFPGRFSGRQFSNSRSEMNVSTLELGDSALYLCASSLDAGEFYGQYFGAGTRLSVL.

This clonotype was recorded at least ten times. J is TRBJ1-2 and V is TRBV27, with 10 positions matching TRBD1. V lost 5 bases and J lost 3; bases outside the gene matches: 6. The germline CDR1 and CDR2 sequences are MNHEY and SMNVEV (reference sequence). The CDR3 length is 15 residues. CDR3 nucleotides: TGTGCCAGCAGTCCGGGACAGGGGAGTTACTATGGCTACACCTTC. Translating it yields CASSPGQGSYYGYTF.

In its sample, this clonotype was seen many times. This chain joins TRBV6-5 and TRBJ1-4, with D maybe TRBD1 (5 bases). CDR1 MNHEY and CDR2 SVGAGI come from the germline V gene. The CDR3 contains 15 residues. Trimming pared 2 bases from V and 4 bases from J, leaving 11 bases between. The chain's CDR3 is CASSYLDSRNEKLFF. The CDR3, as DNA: TGTGCCAGCAGTTACCTTGACAGTCGTAATGAAAAACTGTTTTTT.

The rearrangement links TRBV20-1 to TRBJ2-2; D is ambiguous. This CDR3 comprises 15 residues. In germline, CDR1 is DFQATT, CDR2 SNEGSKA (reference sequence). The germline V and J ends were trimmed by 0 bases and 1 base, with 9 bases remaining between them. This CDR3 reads CSARDASKNTGELFF. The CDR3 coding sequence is TGCAGTGCTAGAGATGCCAGCAAGAACACCGGGGAGCTGTTTTTT.

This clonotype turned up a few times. DNA for the CDR3: TGTGCCTCTGGAGAAGACAATCAGCCCCAGCATTTT. Translated: CASGEDNQPQHF. This chain uses TRBV10-3 with TRBJ1-5; D ambiguous. The CDR3 extends over 12 amino acids. CDR1 ENHRY and CDR2 SYGVKD come from the germline V gene. Trimming stripped 11 bases from V and 3 bases from J, with 11 bases between.

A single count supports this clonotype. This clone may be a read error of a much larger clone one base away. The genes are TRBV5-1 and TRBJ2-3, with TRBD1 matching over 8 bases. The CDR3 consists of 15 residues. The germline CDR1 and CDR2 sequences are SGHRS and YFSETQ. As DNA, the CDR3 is TGCGCCAGCAGCTTGTCAGACAGGGGCACAGATACGCGGTATTTT. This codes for CASSLSDRGTDTRYF.

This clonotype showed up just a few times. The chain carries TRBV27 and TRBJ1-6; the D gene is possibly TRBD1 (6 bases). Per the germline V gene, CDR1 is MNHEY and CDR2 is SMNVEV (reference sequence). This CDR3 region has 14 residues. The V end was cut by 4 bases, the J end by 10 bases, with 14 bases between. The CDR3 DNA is TGTGCCAGCAGTTCAACAGGGATCCGGTCACCCCTCCACTTT. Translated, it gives CASSSTGIRSPLHF.

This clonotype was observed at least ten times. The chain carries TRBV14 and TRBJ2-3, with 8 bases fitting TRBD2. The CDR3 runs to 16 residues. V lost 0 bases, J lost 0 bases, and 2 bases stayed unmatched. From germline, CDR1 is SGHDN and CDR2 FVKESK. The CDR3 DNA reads TGTGCCAGCAGCCAAGACGGGGGGGTCAGCACAGATACGCAGTATTTT. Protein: CASSQDGGVSTDTQYF.

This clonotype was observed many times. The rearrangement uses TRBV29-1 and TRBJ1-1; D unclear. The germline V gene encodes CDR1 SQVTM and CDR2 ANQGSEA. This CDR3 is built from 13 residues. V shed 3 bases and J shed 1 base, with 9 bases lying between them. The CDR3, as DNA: TGCAGCGTTGAGGACGGAACGAACACTGAAGCTTTCTTT. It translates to CSVEDGTNTEAFF. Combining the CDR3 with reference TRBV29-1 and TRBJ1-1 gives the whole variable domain SAVISQKPSRDICQRGTSLTIQCQVDSQVTMMFWYRQQPGQSLTLIATANQGSEATYESGFVIDKFPISRPNLTFSTLTVSNMSPEDSSIYLCSVEDGTNTEAFFGQGTRLTVV.

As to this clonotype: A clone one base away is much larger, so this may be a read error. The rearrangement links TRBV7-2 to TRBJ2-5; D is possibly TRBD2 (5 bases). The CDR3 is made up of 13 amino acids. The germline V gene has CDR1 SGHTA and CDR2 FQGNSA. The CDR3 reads CVSSFDGPGAQYF. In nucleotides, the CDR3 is TGTGTCAGCAGCTTTGATGGACCCGGGGCCCAGTACTTC.

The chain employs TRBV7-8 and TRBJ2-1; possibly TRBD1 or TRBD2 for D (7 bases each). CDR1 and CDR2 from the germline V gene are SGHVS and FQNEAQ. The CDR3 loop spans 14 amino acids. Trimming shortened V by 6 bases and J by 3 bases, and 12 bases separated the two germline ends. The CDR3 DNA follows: TGTGCCAGCAGTCAGGGGGGGTACTACAATGAGCAGTTCTTC. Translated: CASSQGGYYNEQFF.

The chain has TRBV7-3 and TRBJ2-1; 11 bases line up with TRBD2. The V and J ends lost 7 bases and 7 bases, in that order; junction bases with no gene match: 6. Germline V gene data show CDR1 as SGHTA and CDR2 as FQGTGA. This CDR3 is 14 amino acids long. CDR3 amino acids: CASTLTSGSNEQFF. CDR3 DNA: TGTGCCAGCACCCTAACTAGCGGGAGTAATGAGCAGTTCTTC.

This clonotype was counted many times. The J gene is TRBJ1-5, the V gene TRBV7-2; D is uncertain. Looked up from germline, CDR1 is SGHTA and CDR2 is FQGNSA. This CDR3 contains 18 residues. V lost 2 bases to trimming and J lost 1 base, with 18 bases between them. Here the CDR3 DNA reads TGTGCCAGCAGCTTAAACCCCCCTTGGACGGGAAGCAATCAGCCCCAGCATTTT. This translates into CASSLNPPWTGSNQPQHF.

CDR3 amino acids: CASSLVPLLGGEQFF. CDR3 bases: TGTGCCAGCAGTTTAGTGCCCCTCCTGGGGGGGGAGCAGTTCTTC. The V call is TRBV12-3 or TRBV12-4, the J call TRBJ2-1; 7 bases agree with TRBD2. Trimming cost V 1 base and J 10 bases; bases outside gene matches: 10. CDR3 length: 15 residues.

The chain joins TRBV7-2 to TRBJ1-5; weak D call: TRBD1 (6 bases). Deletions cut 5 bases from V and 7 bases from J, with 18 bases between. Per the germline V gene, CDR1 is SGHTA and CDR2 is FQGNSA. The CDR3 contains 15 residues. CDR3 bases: TGTGCCAGCAGCCCGGAGTCGGACAGCAGGCAGCCCCAGCATTTT. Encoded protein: CASSPESDSRQPQHF.

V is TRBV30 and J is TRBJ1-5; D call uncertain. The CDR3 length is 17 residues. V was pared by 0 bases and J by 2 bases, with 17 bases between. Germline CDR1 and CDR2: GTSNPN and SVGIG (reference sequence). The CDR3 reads CAWSVTRGRWGNQPQHF. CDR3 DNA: TGTGCCTGGAGTGTAACGAGAGGACGGTGGGGCAATCAGCCCCAGCATTTT.

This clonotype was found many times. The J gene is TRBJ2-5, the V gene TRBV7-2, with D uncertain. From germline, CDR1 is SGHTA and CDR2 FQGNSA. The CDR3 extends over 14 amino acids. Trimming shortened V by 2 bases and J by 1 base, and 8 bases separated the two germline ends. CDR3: CASSLNTVQETQYF. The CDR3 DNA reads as TGTGCCAGCAGCTTAAATACAGTCCAAGAGACCCAGTACTTC. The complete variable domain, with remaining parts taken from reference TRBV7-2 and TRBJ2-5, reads GAGVSQSPSNKVTEKGKDVELRCDPISGHTALYWYRQSLGQGLEFLIYFQGNSAPDKSGLPSDRFSAERTGGSVSTLTIQRTQQEDSAVYLCASSLNTVQETQYFGPGTRLLVL.

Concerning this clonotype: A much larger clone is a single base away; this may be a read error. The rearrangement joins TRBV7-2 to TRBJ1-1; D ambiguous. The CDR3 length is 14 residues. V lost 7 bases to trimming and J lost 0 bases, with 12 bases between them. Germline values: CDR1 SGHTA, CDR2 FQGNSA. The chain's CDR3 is CASNRTGMNTEAFF. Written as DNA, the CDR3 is TGTGCCAGCAACCGGACCGGAATGAACACTGAAGCTTTCTTT.

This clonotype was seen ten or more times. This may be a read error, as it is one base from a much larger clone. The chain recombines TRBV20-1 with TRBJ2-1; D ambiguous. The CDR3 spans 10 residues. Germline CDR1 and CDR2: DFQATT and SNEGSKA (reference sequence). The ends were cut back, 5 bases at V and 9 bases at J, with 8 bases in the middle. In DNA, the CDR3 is TGCAGTGCTGGATGGGCTGAGCAGTTCTTC. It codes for CSAGWAEQFF.

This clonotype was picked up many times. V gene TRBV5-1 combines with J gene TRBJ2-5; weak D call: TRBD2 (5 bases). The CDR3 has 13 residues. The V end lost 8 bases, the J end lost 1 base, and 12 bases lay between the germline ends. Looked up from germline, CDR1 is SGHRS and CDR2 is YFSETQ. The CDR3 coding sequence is TGCGCCAGTCACCGGGATTTCCAAGAGACCCAGTACTTC. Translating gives CASHRDFQETQYF.

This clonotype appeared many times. The CDR3 loop reads CASIRDSRGVNQPQHF. DNA for the CDR3: TGTGCCAGCATCCGGGACAGCCGTGGTGTTAATCAGCCCCAGCATTTT. This chain links TRBV6-6 with TRBJ1-5; TRBD1 matches at 7 bases. Germline lookup yields CDR1 MNHNY and CDR2 SVGAGI (reference sequence). Trimming took 7 bases from V and 4 from J; bases not matched to a gene: 13. The CDR3 totals 16 residues.

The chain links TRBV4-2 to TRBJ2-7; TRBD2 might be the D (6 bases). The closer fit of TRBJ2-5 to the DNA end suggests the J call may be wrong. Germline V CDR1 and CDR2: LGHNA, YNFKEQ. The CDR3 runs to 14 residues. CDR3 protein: CASSRGTRDETQYF. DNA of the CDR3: TGTGCCAGCAGCCGAGGGACTCGAGATGAGACCCAGTACTTC.

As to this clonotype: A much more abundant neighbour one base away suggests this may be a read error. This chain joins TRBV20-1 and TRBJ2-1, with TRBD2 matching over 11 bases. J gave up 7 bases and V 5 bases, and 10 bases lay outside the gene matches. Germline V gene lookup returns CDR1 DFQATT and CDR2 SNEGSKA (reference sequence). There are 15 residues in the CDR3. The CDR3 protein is CSAPLGLAGGNEQFF. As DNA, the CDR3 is TGCAGTGCTCCCCTAGGACTAGCGGGCGGTAATGAGCAGTTCTTC.

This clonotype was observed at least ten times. In DNA form, the CDR3 reads TGCAGTGCTAGTCCTTCCGGCGGGGGGCTTTCTCGCTCCTACAATGAGCAGTTCTTC. Protein sequence: CSASPSGGGLSRSYNEQFF. The chain recombines TRBV20-1 with TRBJ2-1; 8 positions agree with TRBD2. V was clipped by 3 bases and J by 0 bases; unmatched bases: 16. The germline V gene encodes CDR1 DFQATT and CDR2 SNEGSKA (reference sequence). The CDR3 extends over 19 amino acids.

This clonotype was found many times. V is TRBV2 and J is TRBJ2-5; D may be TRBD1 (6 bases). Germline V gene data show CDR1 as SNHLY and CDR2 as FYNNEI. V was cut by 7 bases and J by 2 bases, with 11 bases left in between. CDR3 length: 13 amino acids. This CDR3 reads CASNRDKQETQYF. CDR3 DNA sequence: TGTGCCAGCAACCGGGACAAACAAGAGACCCAGTACTTC.

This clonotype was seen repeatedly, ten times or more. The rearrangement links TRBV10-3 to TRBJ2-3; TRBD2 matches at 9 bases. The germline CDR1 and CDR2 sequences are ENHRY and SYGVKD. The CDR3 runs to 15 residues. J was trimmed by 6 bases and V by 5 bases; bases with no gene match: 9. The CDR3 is CAISSPGLASDTQYF. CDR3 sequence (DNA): TGTGCCATCAGTTCACCGGGACTAGCTTCGGATACGCAGTATTTT.

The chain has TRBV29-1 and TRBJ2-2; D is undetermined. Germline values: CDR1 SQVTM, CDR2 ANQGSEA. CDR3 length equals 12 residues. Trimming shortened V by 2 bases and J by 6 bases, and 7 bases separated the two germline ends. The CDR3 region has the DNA TGCAGCGTTGAAAAAGGAGCCGGGGAGCTGTTTTTT. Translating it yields CSVEKGAGELFF.